The 15 T cell receptor beta chains below were found in one sample sequenced in a study of regulatory T cells in long-lasting Graves disease. This sample's time point: newly diagnosed GD, antithyroid drugs for less than 3 months. Extracted RNA from PBMCs served as the source of the TCR library. The TCR beta library used iRepertoire HTBI primers with Arm-PCR amplification of CDR3. TCRdb re-called the multiplex PCR reads with MiXCR, one entry per CDR3 protein. The table has approximately 470,000 distinct CDR3 sequences, around 16% seen once. The data also belong to a second study, concerning T cells in Graves' hyperthyroidism and ophthalmopathy.

This sample comprised peripheral blood mononuclear cells (PBMCs), obtained at new diagnosis, from a patient treated with antithyroid drugs. Receptors were obtained from a man aged 35 to 55 with Graves disease.

Points on this clonotype: This probably arose from a read error, given a far larger clone one base away. The gene calls are TRBV20-1 and TRBJ2-7; 12 nucleotides align to TRBD2. CDR1 is DFQATT, CDR2 SNEGSKA, per germline (reference sequence). This CDR3 has 14 amino acids. Trimming took 5 bases from V and 7 from J; bases not matched to a gene: 9. The CDR3 sequence: CSAWTSGISHEQYF. The CDR3 DNA reads TGCAGTGCTTGGACTAGCGGGATTTCCCATGAGCAGTACTTC.

This clonotype was observed many times. The chain employs TRBV7-9 and TRBJ2-7, with TRBD1 identical over 10 bases. The CDR3 has 16 amino acids. J lost 5 bases, V lost 5 bases, and 12 bases had no gene match. CDR1 SEHNR and CDR2 FQNEAQ come from the germline V gene (reference sequence). The DNA for the CDR3 is TGTGCCAGCAGCGACGGACCTGGGACAGGGGTCCACGAGCAGTACTTC. Its translation is CASSDGPGTGVHEQYF. The variable domain in full, with the rest retrieved from reference TRBV7-9 and TRBJ2-7, is DTGVSQNPRHKITKRGQNVTFRCDPISEHNRLYWYRQTLGQGPEFLTYFQNEAQLEKSRLLSDRFSAERPKGSFSTLEIQRTEQGDSAMYLCASSDGPGTGVHEQYFGPGTRLTVT.

This chain joins TRBV10-3 and TRBJ2-1; TRBD1 aligns across 9 bases. This CDR3 comprises 13 residues. J lost 6 bases, V lost 8 bases, and 5 bases had no gene match. CDR1 ENHRY and CDR2 SYGVKD come from the germline V gene. The CDR3 nucleotides read TGTGCCATCTTGGACAGGGGCATCAATGAGCAGTTCTTC. Translation gives CAILDRGINEQFF.

There are many counts of this clonotype. CDR3: CASSSGLAGSGRGDEQYF. CDR3 DNA: TGCGCCAGCAGCTCCGGACTAGCGGGATCAGGTCGAGGGGACGAGCAGTACTTC. J is TRBJ2-7 and V is TRBV5-1; 12 nucleotides line up with TRBD2. Germline CDR1 SGHRS, CDR2 YFSETQ. This CDR3 is 18 amino acids long. V dropped 3 bases and J dropped 5; count of bases not matched to a gene: 15.

This clonotype has a count of ten or more. The rearrangement joins TRBV3-1 to TRBJ2-7, with unresolved D. From germline, CDR1 is LGHDT and CDR2 YNNKEL (reference sequence). The V end was cut by 0 bases, the J end by 5 bases, with 8 bases between. The CDR3 is made up of 13 amino acids. The CDR3 loop is CASSQESRNEQYF. The CDR3 bases are TGTGCCAGCAGCCAAGAGTCTCGGAACGAGCAGTACTTC.

This clonotype has a count of ten or more. The chain combines TRBV30 with TRBJ2-1; 12 positions agree with TRBD2. Germline lookup yields CDR1 GTSNPN and CDR2 SVGIG (reference sequence). CDR3 length equals 15 residues. The J segment lost 9 bases and the V segment lost 1 base, leaving 7 bases of the junction unmatched. DNA for the CDR3: TGTGCCTGGAGTGCTAGCGGGAGGGCCAGAACTGAGCAGTTCTTC. Its protein product is CAWSASGRARTEQFF.

The CDR3 loop is CAISVGGNEQFF. The CDR3 coding sequence is TGTGCCATCAGTGTGGGGGGTAATGAGCAGTTCTTC. V gene TRBV10-3 combines with J gene TRBJ2-1, with D perhaps matching TRBD2 (6 bases). The CDR3 has 12 residues. Trimming took 4 bases from V and 7 from J, leaving 8 bases between them. Germline V gives CDR1 ENHRY, CDR2 SYGVKD.

This chain joins TRBV7-2 and TRBJ2-1; D possibly corresponds to TRBD1 (6 bases). The CDR3 is made up of 14 amino acids. The V end lost 0 bases, the J end lost 8 bases, and 11 bases lay between the germline ends. CDR1 SGHTA and CDR2 FQGNSA come from the germline V gene. CDR3 nucleotides: TGTGCCAGCAGCTTAGCGGCGACAGGCTATGAGCAGTTCTTC. It encodes CASSLAATGYEQFF.

This clonotype was found many times. The chain links TRBV6-1 to TRBJ2-5; tentative D call: TRBD1 (6 bases). This CDR3 comprises 13 residues. CDR1 is MNHNS and CDR2 is SASEGT in the germline V gene. Trimming removed 5 bases from V and 0 bases from J, with 7 bases in between. CDR3 protein: CASSRGYQETQYF. As DNA, the CDR3 is TGTGCCAGCAGTAGGGGGTACCAAGAGACCCAGTACTTC.

The chain combines TRBV24-1 with TRBJ1-5, with 12 bases aligning to TRBD1. This CDR3 has 17 amino acids. Losses at the gene ends were 3 bases for V and 1 base for J; bases not matched to a gene: 3. Per the germline V gene, CDR1 is KGHDR and CDR2 is SFDVKD. CDR3 region: CATSDMGQGASNQPQHF. CDR3 coding DNA: TGTGCCACCAGTGATATGGGACAGGGGGCGAGCAATCAGCCCCAGCATTTT.

This clonotype was observed many times. V and J are TRBV20-1 and TRBJ2-1; the D is unclear. The germline gives CDR1 DFQATT, CDR2 SNEGSKA (reference sequence). The length of the CDR3 is 13 residues. V gave up 2 bases and J gave up 4 bases, with 9 bases separating them. CDR3 region: CSARSEDYNEQFF. The CDR3 DNA reads TGCAGTGCTAGAAGTGAGGATTACAATGAGCAGTTCTTC.

The J gene is TRBJ2-5, the V gene TRBV6-1; 7 bases agree with TRBD2. CDR1 and CDR2 from the germline V gene are MNHNS and SASEGT. V trimming: 4 bases; J trimming: 3 bases; junction bases outside the gene matches: 5. There are 14 residues in the CDR3. The CDR3 DNA follows: TGTGCCAGCAGTGGCACGGGACTAAAAGAGACCCAGTACTTC. It specifies CASSGTGLKETQYF.

This clonotype has a count of ten or more. This chain uses TRBV7-9 with TRBJ2-1; weak D call: TRBD2 (7 bases). V was cut by 6 bases and J by 7 bases, with 16 bases left in between. This CDR3 has 14 amino acids. Germline assignment: CDR1 SEHNR and CDR2 FQNEAQ (reference sequence). In DNA, the CDR3 is TGTGCCAGCAGACCGGGGGGCGAAATGAATGAGCAGTTCTTC. Translating gives CASRPGGEMNEQFF.

Comment on this clonotype: This clone may be a read error of a much larger clone one base away. This chain joins TRBV13 and TRBJ2-1, with 10 bases matching TRBD2. Trimming removed 5 bases from V and 0 bases from J; junction bases left unmatched: 7. Per germline, CDR1 PRHDT and CDR2 FYEKMQ (reference sequence). The length of the CDR3 is 17 residues. The CDR3 nucleotides read TGTGCCAGCAGCCAGTCTTCTAGCGGGAGCTCCTACAATGAGCAGTTCTTC. This translates into CASSQSSSGSSYNEQFF.

This clonotype was seen repeatedly, ten times or more. This chain joins TRBV12-3 or TRBV12-4 and TRBJ2-1; TRBD1 agrees at 9 bases. The CDR3 is 17 amino acids. J was trimmed by 4 bases and V by 0 bases; bases with no gene match: 7. CDR3 protein: CASSLALGQGPYNEQFF. The DNA for the CDR3 is TGTGCCAGCAGTTTAGCCCTCGGACAGGGGCCTTACAATGAGCAGTTCTTC.